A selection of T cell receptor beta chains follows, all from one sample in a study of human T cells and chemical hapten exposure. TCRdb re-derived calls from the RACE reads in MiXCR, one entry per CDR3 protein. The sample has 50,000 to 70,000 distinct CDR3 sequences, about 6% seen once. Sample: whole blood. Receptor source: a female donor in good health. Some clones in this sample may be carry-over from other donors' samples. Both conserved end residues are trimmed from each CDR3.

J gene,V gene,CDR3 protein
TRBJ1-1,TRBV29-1,SVAVTGVNTEAF
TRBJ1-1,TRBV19,ASSPRREGQNTEAF
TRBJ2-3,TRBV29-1,SVEGEVTSGSRPDTDTQY
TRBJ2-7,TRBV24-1,ATSDGSREQY
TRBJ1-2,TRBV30,AWTVGRVYGYT
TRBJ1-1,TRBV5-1,ASSLFSDSVGTEAF
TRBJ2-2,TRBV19,ASSTSGHLTGELF
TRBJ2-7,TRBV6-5,ASTLTSGSSYEQY
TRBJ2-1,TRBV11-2,ASSLEGLANNEQF
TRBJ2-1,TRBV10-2,AVRTGQEPNEQF
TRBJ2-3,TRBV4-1,ASSQLSYQIDGNTDTQY
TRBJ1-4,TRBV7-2,ASSLGARASEKLF
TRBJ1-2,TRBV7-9,ASSLTNRGVGFNYGYT
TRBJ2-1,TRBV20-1,SAPQAGGGDEQF
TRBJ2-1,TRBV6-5,ASSRGNEQF
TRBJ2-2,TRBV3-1,ASSQGRGELF
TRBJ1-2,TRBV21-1,ASNIGQGDGYT
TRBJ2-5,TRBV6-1,ASSEGLRDAETQY
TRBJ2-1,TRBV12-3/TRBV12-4,ASSSRTSGLNEQF
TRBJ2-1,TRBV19,ASKLAGGHNEQF
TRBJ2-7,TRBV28,ASSPTGGPWEQY
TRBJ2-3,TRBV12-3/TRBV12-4,ASRSTGVTDTQY
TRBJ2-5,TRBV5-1,ASSLGGQETQY
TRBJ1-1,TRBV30,AWLGAVTRTEAF
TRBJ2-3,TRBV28,ASKQDSDTQY
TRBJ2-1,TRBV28,ASSLHRIVLAGYYNEQF
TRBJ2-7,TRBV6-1,ASSEAEGTAYEQY
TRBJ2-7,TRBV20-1,SAERAIYEQY
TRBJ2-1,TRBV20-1,SANTGIYNEQF
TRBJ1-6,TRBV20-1,SANRERDSPLH
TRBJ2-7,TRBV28,ASSLFSRPYEQY
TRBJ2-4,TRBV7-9,ASSDFLQSIQY
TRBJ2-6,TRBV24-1,ATSERSGANVLT
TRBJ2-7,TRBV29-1,SVRDRGGYEQY
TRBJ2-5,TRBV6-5,ASSYSRRDGTQY
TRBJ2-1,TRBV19,ASSIEGATYNEQF
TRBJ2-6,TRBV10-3,AISESSSGANVLT
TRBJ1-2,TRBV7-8,ASSVDSFNYGYT
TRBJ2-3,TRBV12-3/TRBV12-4,ASSSVGRGDTQY
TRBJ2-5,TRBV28,ASSLRTSGSYQETQY
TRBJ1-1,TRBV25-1,ASGDLNTEAF
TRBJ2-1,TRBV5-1,ASSIPPGTSGNKYNEQF
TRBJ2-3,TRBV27,ASSLLEAADTQY
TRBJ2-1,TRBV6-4,ASSDNGLAGHNEQF
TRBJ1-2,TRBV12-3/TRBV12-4,ASSFATANYGYT
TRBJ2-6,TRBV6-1,ASSSRRSGGNGANVLT
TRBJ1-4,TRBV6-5,ASSYGVNLNEKLF
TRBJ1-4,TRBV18,ASSPPQGPNEKLF
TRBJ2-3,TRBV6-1,ASSEADRGTDTQY
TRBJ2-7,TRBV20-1,SLLAGFNEQY
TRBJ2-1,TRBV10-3,AISAAGGSDEQF
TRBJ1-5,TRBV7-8,ASSLEAPPRGNQPQH
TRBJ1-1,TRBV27,ASRFGARATEAF
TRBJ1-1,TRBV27,ASSLSSGYTEAF